This T cell receptor (beta chain) originates from a study of a mutant IDH1 vaccine in newly diagnosed glioma (dated by TCRdb to about 2021). Regarding the research as a whole: In the chemotherapy-containing groups, vaccination started alongside temozolomide cycles, whereas in patients who had radiotherapy alone it started 4-6 weeks after radiotherapy. The roughly 34 treated patients were around 62% male and around 40% female, with a mean age of around 40 years. Prior to enrollment, patients had been given standard therapy consisting of radiotherapy alone, temozolomide alone, or radiochemotherapy with temozolomide, with the combination given to most patients. The week-35 safety follow-up took place at visit V12, and the week-47 end of study took place at visit V13. Peripheral blood was collected at six visits: V03 (baseline), V05, V07, V10, V12 and V13. For exploratory analyses, longitudinal TCRB deep sequencing was carried out in roughly 23 treated patients wherever samples were available.

The sample's time point label, decoded: week 35, safety follow-up. Each vaccine dose was 300 ug of a 20-mer mutant IDH1 peptide in Montanide, given subcutaneously with topical imiquimod. Across visits V03 through V10, patients got a total of eight vaccinations, given in weeks 1, 3, 5, 7, 11, 15, 19 and 23. The donors had newly diagnosed IDH1-mutant astrocytomas of WHO grade 3 or 4 that showed loss of nuclear ATRX. The samples were drawn from NOA16, a multicentre, single-arm, open-label phase I trial in Germany that tested a mutant IDH1 peptide vaccine in humans for the first time. The DNeasy Blood and Tissue Kit was used to extract genomic DNA from EDTA blood for TCRB sequencing. As for this clone: It has no known antigen specificity. No base quality values were provided; no much bigger clone lies one nucleotide off.

Results the study describes overall, beyond this receptor: Availability determined which PBMC samples were chosen for TCRB deep sequencing. Pseudoprogression appeared unrelated to alterations in the top peripheral T cell clonotypes detected by TCRB sequencing. Across multiple MHC alleles, vaccine-induced immune responses were seen in around 93% of patients. The authors stated that sample limitations prevented analyses of patient blood samples from being reproduced.

The receptor library was made with the immunoSEQ multiplex PCR assay. Rearranged TCR beta chain sequences were amplified with the hsTCRB Kit following the manufacturer's protocol. An Illumina MiSeq was used to sequence the TCRB libraries. The paper's data handling went like this. The proprietary platform of the kit vendor was used for demultiplexing, trimming and gene mapping. The clones in this table, taken by TCRdb from immuneACCESS, are in-frame only. Not every clone is retained; where verified, under half of the shortfall comes from an unresolved V gene, and the cause of the rest is unknown. V, J and clone size reflect that table, while D and trimming were determined from the DNA. Recorded for this sample are tens of thousands of clones; more than 70% of them occurred a single time. The top ten hold approximately 12% of the sample. The sample here was PBMCs, taken from a glioma patient whose treatment included an IDH1 peptide vaccine. The sequence came from a man younger than 35 with glioma.

The CDR3 sequence is CASSPSGTGWGYTF. The sequenced DNA is TGTGCCAGCAGTCCATCCGGGACAGGGTGGGGCTACACCTTC. The sequence is built from TRBV27 and TRBJ1-2; 9 middle bases align to TRBD1. The CDR3 sequence holds 14 residues, the cysteine and phenylalanine included. Here the CDR3 DNA is all that survives: 42 bases in frame from base 1. The germline V gene (reference sequence) yields MNHEY for CDR1 and SMNVEV for CDR2. After removal of 5 bases from V and 8 bases from J, the junction retains 9 bases not matched to a gene.